The rows below give T cell receptor beta chains drawn from one sample of a study of blood T cell repertoires in COVID-19. The data were produced by immunoSEQ multiplex PCR, yet TCRdb's version contains in-frame clones alone and is incomplete. The profile shows a few hundred thousand clones, 85% to 90% of them singletons. The material sequenced was peripheral blood. The receptors here all came from a woman aged 30 to 39 with COVID-19, enrolled during active disease. Both conserved end residues are part of each CDR3. A D gene is named only where the DNA matches it firmly. Clone size is not always given. Where it is, it says once, few, many or a class for expanded clones.

>TRBD1|TRBJ2-6|TRBV18|NA
TGTGCCAGCTCATTCCGGACAGGGGCGATCTCTGGGGCCAACGTCCTGACTTTC
CASSFRTGAISGANVLTF
>NA|TRBJ2-5|TRBV10-2|NA
TGCGCCAGCGCGACTAGTGATGAGACCCAGTACTTC
CASATSDETQYF
>TRBD1|TRBJ2-2|TRBV6-5|NA
TGTGCCAGCAGTTCACAGGGGGCGAGGACCGGGGAGCTGTTTTTT
CASSSQGARTGELFF
>NA|TRBJ2-5|TRBV30|NA
TGTGCCGGGGCCCGCGAACAAGAGACCCAGTACTTC
CAGAREQETQYF
>NA|TRBJ1-4|TRBV27|NA
TGTGCCAGCAGCTCCCCGGGGGGGGGCGGGAGAGAAAAACTGTTTTTT
CASSSPGGGGREKLFF
>NA|TRBJ1-6|TRBV6-4|once
TGTGCCAGCAGTGACAAGACCGGGTCACCCCTCCACTTT
CASSDKTGSPLHF
>TRBD1|TRBJ2-7|TRBV29-1|NA
TGCAGCGTCGGACAGGGGTCCTTCTACGAGCAGTACTTC
CSVGQGSFYEQYF
>TRBD2|TRBJ2-1|TRBV4-1|NA
TGCGCCAGCAGCCAAGAAGGACTAGCGGGAGTCAATGAGCAGTTCTTC
CASSQEGLAGVNEQFF
>NA|TRBJ2-7|TRBV15|NA
TGTGCCACCAGCAGAGTGGCAGGGGAGGGCGAGCAGTACTTC
CATSRVAGEGEQYF
>TRBD2|TRBJ2-3|TRBV6-1|once
TGTGCCAGCAGTGAAGACGGGAGGGCTCCCGATACGCAGTATTTT
CASSEDGRAPDTQYF
>NA|TRBJ2-2|TRBV6-5|NA
TGTGCCAGCAGTATAGGTAGCGGATACACCGGGGAGCTGTTTTTT
CASSIGSGYTGELFF
>TRBD2|TRBJ2-7|TRBV19|NA
TGTGCCAGTAGTATTAGCGGGAGCTACGAGCAGTACTTC
CASSISGSYEQYF
>TRBD2|TRBJ2-3|TRBV6-1|NA
TGTGCCAGCCGTGGGGGCCAGGGACTAGCGGGGACAGATACGCAGTATTTT
CASRGGQGLAGTDTQYF
>TRBD2|TRBJ2-3|TRBV5-1|few
TGCGCCAGCAGGCTTACTAGCGGGGGCACAGATACGCAGTATTTT
CASRLTSGGTDTQYF